These 24 T cell receptor beta chains originate from one sample sequenced in a study of blood T cell repertoires in COVID-19 (dated by TCRdb to about 2020). Library prep was done by the immunoSEQ multiplex PCR assay. The immuneACCESS repertoire file appears here via TCRdb, limited to in-frame rearrangements. These files lack a portion of the clones; in checked studies, under half of the deficit traces to unresolved V genes, and the cause of the others is not known. The sample has about 100,000 clones on record, more than 70% of them singletons. 13% of the sample is in the top ten clones. Sequencing was carried out using peripheral blood. Source of these receptors: a human donor in a cohort sampled during active COVID-19.

The CDR3 DNA is TGCGCCAGCAGCTTGGCTCGCGGGAGCGAGCAGTACTTC. Translation gives CASSLARGSEQYF. The chain has TRBV5-1 and TRBJ2-7; TRBD2 agrees at 7 bases. Trimming at V came to 0 bases and at J to 6 bases, leaving 3 bases not matched to a gene. Germline lookup yields CDR1 SGHRS and CDR2 YFSETQ. There are 13 residues in the CDR3.

This clone was counted once. V is TRBV19 and J is TRBJ2-7; TRBD2 aligns across 8 bases. The CDR3 extends over 14 amino acids. Per the germline V gene, CDR1 is LNHDA and CDR2 is SQIVND (reference sequence). The V and J ends lost 3 bases and 2 bases, in that order; junction bases with no gene match: 3. The CDR3 sequence is CASSIGTSPYEQYF. CDR3 DNA: TGTGCCAGTAGTATCGGGACTAGTCCCTACGAGCAGTACTTC.

This clone appeared once. This chain uses TRBV19 with TRBJ1-5; D perhaps matches TRBD1 (6 bases). CDR1 and CDR2 (germline): LNHDA, SQIVND (reference sequence). Trimming cost V 5 bases and J 0 bases, with 14 bases left between them. The CDR3 extends over 16 amino acids. The DNA of the CDR3 is TGTGCCAGTAGTTCTACCGGGACACCTAGCAATCAGCCCCAGCATTTT. Translating gives CASSSTGTPSNQPQHF.

This clone was detected once. The sample contains more than one DNA sequence encoding this CDR3. The rearrangement uses TRBV18 and TRBJ2-5; TRBD1 agrees at 7 bases. Germline CDR1 reads KGHSH; CDR2 reads LQKENI. V shed 4 bases and J 2 bases; nucleotides not matched to a gene: 1. This CDR3 spans 13 amino acids. The CDR3 region is CASSRGQQETQYF. The CDR3 nucleotides read TGTGCCAGCTCACGGGGACAGCAAGAGACCCAGTACTTC.

The rearrangement joins TRBV6-6 to TRBJ2-3; TRBD2 is a possible D gene (6 bases). Germline CDR1 reads MNHNY; CDR2 reads SVGAGI (reference sequence). V was trimmed by 6 bases and J by 0 bases, leaving 13 bases between them. This CDR3 is 15 amino acids long. CDR3 residues: CASSYRSGSTDTQYF. Here the CDR3 DNA reads TGTGCCAGCAGCTATCGGAGCGGGAGCACAGATACGCAGTATTTT.

This clone has a single count. The rearrangement links TRBV7-8 to TRBJ1-2; no definite D call. From germline, CDR1 is SGHVS and CDR2 FQNEAQ. This CDR3 is 13 amino acids long. Trimming stripped 2 bases from V and 4 bases from J, with 8 bases between. The CDR3 reads CASSLLAVYGYTF. The CDR3 bases are TGTGCCAGCAGCTTATTGGCGGTCTATGGCTACACCTTC.

V gene TRBV6-2 or TRBV6-3 combines with J gene TRBJ2-2; 10 bases align to TRBD2. Germline lookup yields CDR1 MNHEY and CDR2 SVGEGT. This CDR3 is 17 amino acids long. J was trimmed by 5 bases and V by 7 bases; bases with no gene match: 13. Here the CDR3 DNA reads TGTGCCAGCACCCCCTATTCTAGCGGGAGTTATACCGGGGAGCTGTTTTTT. It is translated as CASTPYSSGSYTGELFF.

This chain connects TRBV13 to TRBJ2-1; tentative D call: TRBD1 (6 bases). The germline gives CDR1 PRHDT, CDR2 FYEKMQ (reference sequence). The CDR3 has 12 amino acids. The ends were cut back, 3 bases at V and 11 bases at J, with 11 bases in the middle. CDR3 loop: CASSFQGSQQFF. The CDR3, as DNA: TGTGCCAGCAGCTTCCAGGGGTCTCAGCAGTTCTTC. The full variable domain, in which reference TRBV13 and TRBJ2-1 provide the parts outside the CDR3, is AAGVIQSPRHLIKEKRETATLKCYPIPRHDTVYWYQQGPGQDPQFLISFYEKMQSDKGSIPDRFSAQQFSDYHSELNMSSLELGDSALYFCASSFQGSQQFFGPGTRLTVL.

The chain links TRBV9 to TRBJ1-1; the D gene is possibly TRBD1 (5 bases). Germline CDR1 SGDLS, CDR2 YYNGEE. V was trimmed by 4 bases and J by 0 bases, leaving 16 bases between them. The CDR3 sequence is 16 residues long. CDR3 region: CASSTMGEGLNTEAFF. The CDR3 DNA is TGTGCCAGCAGCACGATGGGGGAGGGTTTGAACACTGAAGCTTTCTTT.

The chain joins TRBV7-7 to TRBJ1-5, with 8 bases fitting TRBD1. CDR3 length: 11 amino acids. CDR1 is SSHAT and CDR2 is FNYEAQ in the germline V gene (reference sequence). The CDR3, as DNA: TGTGCTCAGGGGGCAGTTCAGCCCCAGCATTTT. It specifies CAQGAVQPQHF.

The J gene is TRBJ2-2, the V gene TRBV7-2; weak D call: TRBD2 (6 bases). The V end was cut by 0 bases, the J end by 6 bases, with 14 bases between. CDR3 size: 16 residues. Germline assignment: CDR1 SGHTA and CDR2 FQGNSA. This CDR3 reads CASSLASTSLPGELFF. The CDR3 coding sequence is TGTGCCAGCAGCTTAGCATCGACTAGTTTGCCCGGGGAGCTGTTTTTT.

J is TRBJ1-2 and V is TRBV7-2, with 9 bases that match TRBD1. The CDR3 consists of 15 residues. The ends lost 5 bases at V and 6 bases at J; junction bases unmatched: 10. Looked up from germline, CDR1 is SGHTA and CDR2 is FQGNSA. CDR3: CASSGQRTGVDGYTF. CDR3 in DNA: TGTGCCAGCAGCGGGCAAAGGACAGGGGTAGATGGCTACACCTTC.

The V call is TRBV5-1, the J call TRBJ2-2; D unclear. The ends were cut back, 2 bases at V and 7 bases at J, with 6 bases in the middle. This CDR3 contains 12 residues. CDR1 and CDR2 (germline): SGHRS, YFSETQ. The DNA of the CDR3 is TGCGCCAGCAGCTTCTCAGGCGGGGAGCTGTTTTTT. It encodes CASSFSGGELFF. Looking up the rest from reference TRBV5-1 and TRBJ2-2 gives the full variable domain: KAGVTQTPRYLIKTRGQQVTLSCSPISGHRSVSWYQQTPGQGLQFLFEYFSETQRNKGNFPGRFSGRQFSNSRSEMNVSTLELGDSALYLCASSFSGGELFFGEGSRLTVL.

The V and J genes are TRBV5-1 and TRBJ2-1, with 7 bases aligning to TRBD2. The length of the CDR3 is 17 residues. Germline V gene sequence: CDR1 SGHRS, CDR2 YFSETQ. J was trimmed by 0 bases and V by 0 bases; bases with no gene match: 6. In DNA form, the CDR3 reads TGCGCCAGCAGCTTGGTTTTTAGCGGGCTCTCCTACAATGAGCAGTTCTTC. Residues: CASSLVFSGLSYNEQFF. Full variable domain (missing parts from reference TRBV5-1 and TRBJ2-1): KAGVTQTPRYLIKTRGQQVTLSCSPISGHRSVSWYQQTPGQGLQFLFEYFSETQRNKGNFPGRFSGRQFSNSRSEMNVSTLELGDSALYLCASSLVFSGLSYNEQFFGPGTRLTVL.

This sequence joins TRBV29-1 and TRBJ2-1; 12 nucleotides line up with TRBD2. V lost 3 bases and J lost 8; bases outside the gene matches: 8. The CDR3 spans 15 residues. Germline assignment: CDR1 SQVTM and CDR2 ANQGSEA. CDR3 sequence (DNA): TGCAGCGTTGATACTAGCGGGAGGAGTTTCGATGAGCAGTTCTTC. Translation gives CSVDTSGRSFDEQFF.

The CDR3, as DNA: TGTGCCAGCAGCTCACAGGGGTCTAATGAAAAACTGTTTTTT. This sequence encodes CASSSQGSNEKLFF. The V and J genes are TRBV7-2 and TRBJ1-4, with 7 bases that match TRBD1. Trimming cost V 4 bases and J 3 bases; bases outside gene matches: 2. Germline V lookup: CDR1 SGHTA, CDR2 FQGNSA. The CDR3 totals 14 residues. Supplemented by reference TRBV7-2 and TRBJ1-4, the full variable domain reads GAGVSQSPSNKVTEKGKDVELRCDPISGHTALYWYRQSLGQGLEFLIYFQGNSAPDKSGLPSDRFSAERTGGSVSTLTIQRTQQEDSAVYLCASSSQGSNEKLFFGSGTQLSVL.

Only a few counts were recorded for this clone. This chain links TRBV19 with TRBJ1-5; no firm D call. Looked up from germline, CDR1 is LNHDA and CDR2 is SQIVND (reference sequence). Trimming pared 7 bases from V and 3 bases from J, leaving 10 bases between. This CDR3 region has 13 residues. The CDR3 DNA reads TGTGCCAGTAATTTGAGGTTCAATCAGCCCCAGCATTTT. Protein sequence: CASNLRFNQPQHF.

The genes are TRBV27 and TRBJ2-3; unclear D gene. The germline V gene encodes CDR1 MNHEY and CDR2 SMNVEV (reference sequence). Trimming took 5 bases from V and 6 from J, leaving 15 bases between them. This CDR3 has 14 amino acids. In nucleotides, the CDR3 is TGTGCCAGCAGTAACTACCCAACGGCCGATACGCAGTATTTT. Residues: CASSNYPTADTQYF.

Here the CDR3 DNA reads TGTGCCAGCAGTTACTCGCCAGGGGTTGACACTGAAGCTTTCTTT. Protein product: CASSYSPGVDTEAFF. This chain uses TRBV6-5 with TRBJ1-1; D is possibly TRBD1 (6 bases). V lost 0 bases to trimming and J lost 3 bases, with 11 bases between them. Germline values: CDR1 MNHEY, CDR2 SVGAGI. The CDR3 loop spans 15 amino acids.

V is TRBV18 and J is TRBJ2-1; 7 bases fit TRBD1. Germline V gene data show CDR1 as KGHSH and CDR2 as LQKENI. J was trimmed by 9 bases and V by 4 bases; bases with no gene match: 12. CDR3 size: 15 residues. The DNA of the CDR3 is TGTGCCAGCTCACTGCTGGGACAGAGTGAAACTGAGCAGTTCTTC. As protein: CASSLLGQSETEQFF.

V and J are TRBV5-1 and TRBJ2-3, with D possibly being TRBD2 (6 bases). This CDR3 is built from 14 residues. Germline CDR1 is SGHRS and CDR2 is YFSETQ. V lost 6 bases and J lost 5, with 16 bases in between. The CDR3 reads CASTLGGSGDTQYF. In nucleotides, the CDR3 is TGCGCCAGCACCCTTGGAGGGAGCGGAGATACGCAGTATTTT.

The V gene is TRBV4-3, the J gene TRBJ2-1, with 11 bases aligning to TRBD2. The ends lost 4 bases at V and 7 bases at J; junction bases unmatched: 6. Germline V gives CDR1 LGHNA, CDR2 YSLEER. The length of the CDR3 is 15 residues. CDR3 amino acids: CASSLSGRAVNEQFF. As DNA, the CDR3 is TGCGCCAGCAGCCTTAGCGGGAGGGCCGTAAATGAGCAGTTCTTC.

The CDR3 loop is CASSFSVFYGYTF. CDR3 nucleotide sequence: TGTGCCAGCAGCTTCTCAGTCTTCTATGGCTACACCTTC. The chain couples TRBV27 to TRBJ1-2, with D uncertain. The CDR3 spans 13 residues. Germline V gene lookup returns CDR1 MNHEY and CDR2 SMNVEV (reference sequence). The V gene lost 6 bases and the J gene lost 4 bases, with 12 bases spanning the gap.

This chain joins TRBV6-6 and TRBJ1-4, with D uncertain. The germline V gene encodes CDR1 MNHNY and CDR2 SVGAGI (reference sequence). Trimming took 6 bases from V and 8 from J, leaving 16 bases between them. CDR3 size: 14 residues. The CDR3 loop reads CASRKEVFGEKLFF. The CDR3 DNA reads as TGTGCCAGCAGGAAGGAGGTTTTTGGGGAAAAACTGTTTTTT.